This entry lists 8 T cell receptor beta chains sequenced from one sample in a study of molecular identifiers for immune sequencing clone quantification. Via MiXCR, TCRdb re-called the PCR reads, giving one row per CDR3 protein. The profile shows 65,000 to 70,000 distinct CDR3 sequences, around a sixth of them singletons. Sequenced sample: naive CD8+ T cells from blood, with Jurkat cell RNA spiked in. Subset in this sample: FACS-sorted CD8+CD4-CCR7+CD45RA+ naive T cells. These TCRs come from a human donor in good health. Some libraries in this study had Jurkat cell RNA spiked in.

This clonotype was seen ten or more times. J is TRBJ2-3 and V is TRBV20-1; D is unresolved. Trimming left V 1 base short and J 9 bases short, with 8 bases between. The CDR3 has 11 residues. The germline V gene has CDR1 DFQATT and CDR2 SNEGSKA (reference sequence). CDR3 region: CSARVLGTQYF. The CDR3 region has the DNA TGCAGTGCTAGAGTGCTAGGAACGCAGTATTTT.

This clonotype was recorded many times. The V gene is TRBV10-1, the J gene TRBJ2-3; 7 bases fit TRBD2. The germline V gene has CDR1 WNHNN and CDR2 SYGVQD (reference sequence). J lost 5 bases, V lost 3 bases, and 17 bases had no gene match. There are 18 residues in the CDR3. The CDR3 reads CASSDPLSAGTGGDTQYF. The CDR3 DNA is TGCGCCAGCAGTGATCCCCTTTCGGCGGGAACGGGAGGAGATACGCAGTATTTT.

This clonotype was seen ten or more times. CDR3 coding DNA: TGTGCCAGTAGGCAAAGGACAGGGAATCAGCCCCAGCATTTT. Amino acids: CASRQRTGNQPQHF. The chain recombines TRBV19 with TRBJ1-5; TRBD1 aligns across 8 bases. The CDR3 consists of 14 residues. With V trimmed by 6 bases and J by 4 bases, 5 bases remained unmatched. In germline, CDR1 is LNHDA, CDR2 SQIVND (reference sequence).

This clonotype was seen ten or more times. The chain joins TRBV28 to TRBJ1-5; D uncertain. Trimming stripped 6 bases from V and 5 bases from J, with 17 bases between. Looked up from germline, CDR1 is MDHEN and CDR2 is SYDVKM. This CDR3 spans 15 amino acids. In DNA, the CDR3 is TGTGCCAGCAGCAACACTGGAGAGTTAGATCAGCCCCAGCATTTT. This encodes CASSNTGELDQPQHF.

Comments on this clonotype: Being one base from a much bigger clone, this may be a read error. The rearrangement uses TRBV4-1 and TRBJ2-3; D ambiguous. Germline V lookup: CDR1 MGHRA, CDR2 YSYEKL. The CDR3 is made up of 13 amino acids. The V end lost 2 bases, the J end lost 4 bases, and 7 bases lay between the germline ends. The CDR3 region has the DNA TGCGCCAGCAGCCAACCTGTGGCAGATACGCAGTATTTT. It specifies CASSQPVADTQYF.

This chain uses TRBV7-2 with TRBJ2-7; 8 bases fit TRBD2. There are 17 residues in the CDR3. Unmatched junction bases numbered 11, after V lost 0 bases and J lost 4 bases. Germline V gene sequence: CDR1 SGHTA, CDR2 FQGNSA. This CDR3 reads CASSLAFKAGVFYEQYF. Written as DNA, the CDR3 is TGTGCCAGCAGCTTAGCGTTCAAAGCGGGAGTCTTTTACGAGCAGTACTTC.

This clonotype was seen at least ten times. The chain combines TRBV6-2 or TRBV6-3 with TRBJ2-7; D gene uncertain. The ends were cut back, 2 bases at V and 4 bases at J, with 9 bases in the middle. CDR3 length equals 13 residues. Per the germline V gene, CDR1 is MNHEY and CDR2 is SVGEGT. Written as DNA, the CDR3 is TGTGCCAGCAGTTACCGGCTAGTTTACGAGCAGTACTTC. Amino acids: CASSYRLVYEQYF.

At least ten counts were recorded for this clonotype. The CDR3 DNA reads TGTGCCAGCACCTTAAGCCAGGGTGGGAACACTGAAGCTTTCTTT. Protein sequence: CASTLSQGGNTEAFF. The V and J genes are TRBV6-5 and TRBJ1-1, with a weak D call TRBD1 (5 bases). V was cut by 7 bases and J by 1 base, with 16 bases left in between. From germline, CDR1 is MNHEY and CDR2 SVGAGI. CDR3 length: 15 residues.